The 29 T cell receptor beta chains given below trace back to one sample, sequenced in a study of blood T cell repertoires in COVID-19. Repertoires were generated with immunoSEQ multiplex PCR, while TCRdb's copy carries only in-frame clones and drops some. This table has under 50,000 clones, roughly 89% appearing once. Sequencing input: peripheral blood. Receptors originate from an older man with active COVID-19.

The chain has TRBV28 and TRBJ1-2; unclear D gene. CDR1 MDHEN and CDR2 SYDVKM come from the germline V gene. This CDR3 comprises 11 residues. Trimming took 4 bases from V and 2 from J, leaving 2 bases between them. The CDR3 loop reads CASSSNYGYTF. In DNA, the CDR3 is TGTGCCAGCAGTTCAAACTATGGCTACACCTTC.

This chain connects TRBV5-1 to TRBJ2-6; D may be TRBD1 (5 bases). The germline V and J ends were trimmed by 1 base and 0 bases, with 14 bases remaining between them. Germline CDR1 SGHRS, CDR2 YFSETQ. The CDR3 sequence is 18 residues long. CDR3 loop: CASSLKRPGRSGANVLTF. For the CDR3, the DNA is TGCGCCAGCAGCTTGAAGCGTCCAGGGCGCTCTGGGGCCAACGTCCTGACTTTC.

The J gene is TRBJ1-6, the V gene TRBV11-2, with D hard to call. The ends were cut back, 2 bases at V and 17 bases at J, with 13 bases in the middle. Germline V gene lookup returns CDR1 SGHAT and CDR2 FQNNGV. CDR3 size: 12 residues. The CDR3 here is CASSLNLGSVHF. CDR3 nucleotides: TGTGCCAGCAGCTTAAACTTGGGGAGCGTCCACTTT.

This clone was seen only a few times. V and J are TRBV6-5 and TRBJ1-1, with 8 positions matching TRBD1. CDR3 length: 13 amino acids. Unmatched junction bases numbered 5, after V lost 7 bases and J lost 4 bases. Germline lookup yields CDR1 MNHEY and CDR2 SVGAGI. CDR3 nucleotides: TGTGCCAGCAAAAACACAGGGGGCACTGAAGCTTTCTTT. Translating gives CASKNTGGTEAFF.

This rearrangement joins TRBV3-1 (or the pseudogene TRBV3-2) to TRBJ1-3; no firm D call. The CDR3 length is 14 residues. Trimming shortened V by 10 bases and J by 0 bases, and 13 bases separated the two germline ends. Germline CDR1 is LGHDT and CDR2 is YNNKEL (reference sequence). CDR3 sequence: CATRSLDSGNTIYF. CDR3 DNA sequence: TGTGCCACCAGATCCCTAGACTCTGGAAACACCATATATTTT.

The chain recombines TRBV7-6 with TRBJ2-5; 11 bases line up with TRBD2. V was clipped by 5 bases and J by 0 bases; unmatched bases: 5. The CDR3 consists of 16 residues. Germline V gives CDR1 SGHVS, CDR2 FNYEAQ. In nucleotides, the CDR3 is TGTGCCAGCAGCCCCCGACTAGCGGGGCACCAAGAGACCCAGTACTTC. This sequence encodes CASSPRLAGHQETQYF.

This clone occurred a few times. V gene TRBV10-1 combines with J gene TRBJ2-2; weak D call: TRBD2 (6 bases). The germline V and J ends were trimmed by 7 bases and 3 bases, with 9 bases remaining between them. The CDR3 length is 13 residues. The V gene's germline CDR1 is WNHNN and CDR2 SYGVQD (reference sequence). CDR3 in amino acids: CASTRGDTGELFF. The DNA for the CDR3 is TGCGCCAGCACACGCGGGGACACCGGGGAGCTGTTTTTT.

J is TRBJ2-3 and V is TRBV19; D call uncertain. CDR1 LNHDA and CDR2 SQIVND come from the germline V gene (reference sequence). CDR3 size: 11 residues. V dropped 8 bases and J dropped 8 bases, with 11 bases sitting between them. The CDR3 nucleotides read TGTGCCAGTCGAGGTTCGGGTACGCAGTATTTT. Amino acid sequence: CASRGSGTQYF. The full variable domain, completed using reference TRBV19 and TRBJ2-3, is DGGITQSPKYLFRKEGQNVTLSCEQNLNHDAMYWYRQDPGQGLRLIYYSQIVNDFQKGDIAEGYSVSREKKESFPLTVTSAQKNPTAFYLCASRGSGTQYFGPGTRLTVL.

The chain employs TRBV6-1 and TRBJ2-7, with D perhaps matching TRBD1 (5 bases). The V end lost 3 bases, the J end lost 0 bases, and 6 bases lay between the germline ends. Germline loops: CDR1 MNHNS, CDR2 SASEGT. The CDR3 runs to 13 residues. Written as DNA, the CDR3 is TGTGCCAGCAGTGACAGGGCCTCCTACGAGCAGTACTTC. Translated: CASSDRASYEQYF.

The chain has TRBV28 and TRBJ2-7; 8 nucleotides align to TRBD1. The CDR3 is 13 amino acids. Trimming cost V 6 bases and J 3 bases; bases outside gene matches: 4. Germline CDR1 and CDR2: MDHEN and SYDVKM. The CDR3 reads CASRKDRGYEQYF. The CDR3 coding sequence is TGTGCCAGCAGAAAAGACAGGGGCTACGAGCAGTACTTC.

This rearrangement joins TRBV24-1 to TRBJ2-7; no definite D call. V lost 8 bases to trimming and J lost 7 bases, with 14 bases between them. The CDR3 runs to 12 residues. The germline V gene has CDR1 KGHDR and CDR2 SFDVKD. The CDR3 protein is CATTRWPGEQYF. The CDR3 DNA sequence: TGTGCCACCACTCGATGGCCGGGTGAGCAGTACTTC.

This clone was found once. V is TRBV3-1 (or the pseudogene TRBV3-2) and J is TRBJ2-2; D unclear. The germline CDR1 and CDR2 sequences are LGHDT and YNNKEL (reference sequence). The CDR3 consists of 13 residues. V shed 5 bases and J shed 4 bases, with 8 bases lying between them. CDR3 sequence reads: CASSTVLTGELFF. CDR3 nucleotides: TGTGCCAGCAGCACTGTCCTCACCGGGGAGCTGTTTTTT.

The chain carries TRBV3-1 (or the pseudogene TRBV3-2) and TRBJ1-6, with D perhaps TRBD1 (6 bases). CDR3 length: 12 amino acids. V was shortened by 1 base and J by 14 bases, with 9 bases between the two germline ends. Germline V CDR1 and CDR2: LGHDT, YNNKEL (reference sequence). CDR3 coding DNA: TGTGCCAGCAGCCAAGTAGGGGGGGCCCTCCACTTT. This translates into CASSQVGGALHF.

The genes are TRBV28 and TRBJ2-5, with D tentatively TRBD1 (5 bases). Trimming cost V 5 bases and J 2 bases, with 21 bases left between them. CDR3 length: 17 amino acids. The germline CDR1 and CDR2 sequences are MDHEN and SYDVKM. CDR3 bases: TGTGCCAGCAGTCGTATCTGGGGCCGAAAGGAGCAAGAGACCCAGTACTTC. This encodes CASSRIWGRKEQETQYF.

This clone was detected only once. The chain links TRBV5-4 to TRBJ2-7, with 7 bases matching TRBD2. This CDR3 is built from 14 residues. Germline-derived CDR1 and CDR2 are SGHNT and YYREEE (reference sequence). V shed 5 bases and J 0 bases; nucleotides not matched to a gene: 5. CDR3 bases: TGTGCCAGCAGGCGGCGGGGGAGCTCCTACGAGCAGTACTTC. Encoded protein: CASRRRGSSYEQYF.

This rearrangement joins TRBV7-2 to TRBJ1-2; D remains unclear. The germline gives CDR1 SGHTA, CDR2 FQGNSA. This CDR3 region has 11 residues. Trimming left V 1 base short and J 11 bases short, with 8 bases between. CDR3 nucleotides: TGTGCCAGCAGCTTAGGAGTTTTATACACCTTC. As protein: CASSLGVLYTF.

Written as DNA, the CDR3 is TGCGCCAGCAGCCTCGAGCTCCATAGCAATCAGCCCCAGCATTTT. It translates to CASSLELHSNQPQHF. The V call is TRBV4-3, the J call TRBJ1-5; no clear D. The CDR3 runs 15 residues. Germline V CDR1 and CDR2: LGHNA, YSLEER. Trimming left V 4 bases short and J 0 bases short, with 10 bases between.

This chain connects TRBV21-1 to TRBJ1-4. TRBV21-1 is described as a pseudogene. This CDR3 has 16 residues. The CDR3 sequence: CASVFGGAKSNEKLFF. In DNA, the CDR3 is TGTGCCAGCGTTTTTGGAGGGGCGAAGAGTAATGAAAAACTGTTTTTT.

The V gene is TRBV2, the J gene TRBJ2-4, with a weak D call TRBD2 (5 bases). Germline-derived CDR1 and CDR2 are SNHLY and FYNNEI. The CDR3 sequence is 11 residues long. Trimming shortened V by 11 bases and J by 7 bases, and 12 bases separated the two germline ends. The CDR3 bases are TGTGCCGGCGGACTGGGGAACATTCAGTACTTC. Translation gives CAGGLGNIQYF.

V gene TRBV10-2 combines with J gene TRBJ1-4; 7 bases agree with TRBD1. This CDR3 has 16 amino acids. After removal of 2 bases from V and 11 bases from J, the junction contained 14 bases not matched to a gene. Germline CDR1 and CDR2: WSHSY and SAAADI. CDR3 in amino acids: CASSEGATGYFGKLFF. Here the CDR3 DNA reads TGCGCCAGCAGTGAGGGCGCGACAGGGTATTTTGGGAAACTGTTTTTT.

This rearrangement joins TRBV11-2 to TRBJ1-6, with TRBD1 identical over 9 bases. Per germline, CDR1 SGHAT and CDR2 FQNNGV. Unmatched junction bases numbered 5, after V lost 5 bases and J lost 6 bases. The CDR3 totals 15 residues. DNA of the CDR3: TGTGCCAGCAGCCCTCGGACAGGGGCTAATTCACCCCTCCACTTT. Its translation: CASSPRTGANSPLHF.

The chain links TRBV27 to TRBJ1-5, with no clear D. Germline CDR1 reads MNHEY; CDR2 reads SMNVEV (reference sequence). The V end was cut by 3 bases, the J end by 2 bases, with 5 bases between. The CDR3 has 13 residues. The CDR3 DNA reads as TGTGCCAGCAGTTTTAGTGGCAATCAGCCCCAGCATTTT. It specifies CASSFSGNQPQHF.

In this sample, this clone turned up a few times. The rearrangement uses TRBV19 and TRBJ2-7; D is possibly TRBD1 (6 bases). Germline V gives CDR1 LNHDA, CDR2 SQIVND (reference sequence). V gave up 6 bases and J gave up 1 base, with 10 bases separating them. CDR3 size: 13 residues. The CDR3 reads CASRSGQSYEQYF. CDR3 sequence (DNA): TGTGCCAGTAGGTCCGGACAGTCCTACGAGCAGTACTTC. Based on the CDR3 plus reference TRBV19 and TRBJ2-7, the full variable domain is DGGITQSPKYLFRKEGQNVTLSCEQNLNHDAMYWYRQDPGQGLRLIYYSQIVNDFQKGDIAEGYSVSREKKESFPLTVTSAQKNPTAFYLCASRSGQSYEQYFGPGTRLTVT.

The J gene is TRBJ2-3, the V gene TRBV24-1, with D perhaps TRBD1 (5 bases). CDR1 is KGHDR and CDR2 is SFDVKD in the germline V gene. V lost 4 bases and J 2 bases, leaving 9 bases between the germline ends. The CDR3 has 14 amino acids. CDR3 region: CATSDAGLTDTQYF. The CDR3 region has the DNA TGTGCCACCAGTGACGCAGGGCTCACAGATACGCAGTATTTT.

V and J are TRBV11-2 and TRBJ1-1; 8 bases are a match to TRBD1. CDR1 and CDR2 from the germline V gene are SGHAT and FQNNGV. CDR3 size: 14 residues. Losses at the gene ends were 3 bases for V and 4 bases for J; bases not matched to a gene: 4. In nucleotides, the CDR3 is TGTGCCAGCAGCTTTGACAGGGGCGGCACTGAAGCTTTCTTT. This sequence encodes CASSFDRGGTEAFF.

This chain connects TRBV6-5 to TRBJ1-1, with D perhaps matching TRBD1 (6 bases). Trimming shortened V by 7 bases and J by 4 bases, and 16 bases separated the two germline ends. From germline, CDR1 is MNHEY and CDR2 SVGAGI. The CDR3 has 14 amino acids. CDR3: CASTLKTGITEAFF. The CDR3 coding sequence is TGTGCCAGCACCCTGAAAACAGGGATCACTGAAGCTTTCTTT.

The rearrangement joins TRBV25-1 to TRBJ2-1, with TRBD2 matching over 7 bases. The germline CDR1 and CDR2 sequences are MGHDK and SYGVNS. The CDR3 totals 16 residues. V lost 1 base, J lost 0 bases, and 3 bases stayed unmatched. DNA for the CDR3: TGTGCCAGCAGTGAATCCGCTAGCGGCTCCTACAATGAGCAGTTCTTC. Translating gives CASSESASGSYNEQFF.

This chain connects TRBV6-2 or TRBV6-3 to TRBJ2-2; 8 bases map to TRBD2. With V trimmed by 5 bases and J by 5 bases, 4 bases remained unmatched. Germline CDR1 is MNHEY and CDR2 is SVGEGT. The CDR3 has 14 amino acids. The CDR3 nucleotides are TGTGCCAGCAGTCAGAGCGGGAGAACCGGGGAGCTGTTTTTT. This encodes CASSQSGRTGELFF.

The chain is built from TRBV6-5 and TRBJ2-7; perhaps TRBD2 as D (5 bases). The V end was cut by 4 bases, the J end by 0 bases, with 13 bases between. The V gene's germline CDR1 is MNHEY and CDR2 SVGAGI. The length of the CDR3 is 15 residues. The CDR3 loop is CASSLIGLSSYEQYF. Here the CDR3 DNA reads TGTGCCAGCAGTTTGATAGGACTGAGCTCCTACGAGCAGTACTTC.